A single sample is the source of the 18 T cell receptor beta chains below, sequenced in a study of cytomegalovirus exposure and HLA in healthy donors. Primers included in the PCR were 60 Vbeta and 13 Jbeta primers. Measured with immunoSEQ multiplex PCR; TCRdb has only the in-frame clones, and not every one. The sample yields 70,000 or so clones, about four fifths seen once. Sequencing used PBMCs. Every receptor here comes from a young man in good health and CMV-seronegative.

The rearrangement uses TRBV28 and TRBJ1-2, with 7 bases identical to TRBD1. CDR1 MDHEN and CDR2 SYDVKM come from the germline V gene. V trimming: 3 bases; J trimming: 7 bases; junction bases outside the gene matches: 5. There are 13 residues in the CDR3. CDR3 sequence: CASSFPSGGGYTF. The CDR3 nucleotides read TGTGCCAGCAGTTTTCCCTCAGGGGGTGGCTACACCTTC.

The chain joins TRBV5-1 to TRBJ1-1, with a tentative D call TRBD1 (5 bases). The CDR3 contains 14 residues. Trimming left V 4 bases short and J 3 bases short, with 13 bases between. Germline CDR1 and CDR2: SGHRS and YFSETQ. The CDR3 DNA reads as TGCGCCAGCAGCCCTAGACAGTGGGACACTGAAGCTTTCTTT. It specifies CASSPRQWDTEAFF.

This chain links TRBV4-2 with TRBJ1-2; TRBD1 is a possible D gene (6 bases). CDR3 size: 16 residues. Trimming removed 0 bases at V and 4 bases at J, with 15 bases between. The germline CDR1 and CDR2 sequences are LGHNA and YNFKEQ. The CDR3 reads CASSQDSADRRYGYTF. CDR3 DNA: TGTGCCAGCAGCCAAGACTCCGCAGACAGGCGCTATGGCTACACCTTC.

The J gene is TRBJ2-7, the V gene TRBV5-4; D perhaps matches TRBD1 (5 bases). Germline lookup yields CDR1 SGHNT and CDR2 YYREEE (reference sequence). V gave up 3 bases and J gave up 3 bases, with 16 bases separating them. The CDR3 loop spans 15 amino acids. The CDR3: CASSSGQEPNYEQYF. CDR3 DNA: TGTGCCAGCAGCTCAGGGCAGGAACCGAACTACGAGCAGTACTTC.

The DNA for the CDR3 is TGTGCCAGCAGCTTAGCGCTCTTCGGGATTTCAGAAGAAAAACTGTTTTTT. Its translation is CASSLALFGISEEKLFF. The chain links TRBV7-2 to TRBJ1-4; D is unclear. The CDR3 consists of 17 residues. The ends were cut back, 0 bases at V and 8 bases at J, with 19 bases in the middle. Looked up from germline, CDR1 is SGHTA and CDR2 is FQGNSA. Looking up the rest from reference TRBV7-2 and TRBJ1-4 gives the full variable domain: GAGVSQSPSNKVTEKGKDVELRCDPISGHTALYWYRQSLGQGLEFLIYFQGNSAPDKSGLPSDRFSAERTGGSVSTLTIQRTQQEDSAVYLCASSLALFGISEEKLFFGSGTQLSVL.

This clone was picked up one time. The chain's CDR3 is CASRLSQSYRDRGPSSYNSPLHF. The DNA of the CDR3 is TGTGCAAGTCGCTTATCCCAATCTTACCGGGACAGGGGGCCGAGCTCCTATAATTCACCCCTCCACTTT. V gene TRBV12-2 combines with J gene TRBJ1-6; no DNA check was done on the table's D call, TRBD1. TRBV12-2 is marked as a pseudogene. This CDR3 has 23 amino acids.

The rearrangement links TRBV27 to TRBJ1-5; no reliable D call. V lost 3 bases to trimming and J lost 3 bases, with 9 bases between them. Germline V CDR1 and CDR2: MNHEY, SMNVEV (reference sequence). CDR3 length equals 14 residues. CDR3: CASSFQINNQPQHF. The CDR3 DNA follows: TGTGCCAGCAGTTTCCAGATAAACAATCAGCCCCAGCATTTT.

V gene TRBV5-6 combines with J gene TRBJ1-3, with D possibly TRBD1 on 6 matching bases. V dropped 1 base and J dropped 4 bases, with 12 bases sitting between them. Looked up from germline, CDR1 is SGHDT and CDR2 is YYEEEE. This CDR3 comprises 15 residues. The CDR3 is CASSLHQGLGNTIYF. The CDR3 DNA follows: TGTGCCAGCAGCTTGCATCAGGGGTTGGGAAACACCATATATTTT.

The sample holds a few counts of this clone. This chain connects TRBV6-1 to TRBJ1-1; D possibly corresponds to TRBD1 (5 bases). Per the germline V gene, CDR1 is MNHNS and CDR2 is SASEGT. There are 14 residues in the CDR3. V lost 6 bases, J lost 0 bases, and 11 bases lay in between. Here the CDR3 DNA reads TGTGCCAGCAGCCCCGGACATTTGAACACTGAAGCTTTCTTT. Translated: CASSPGHLNTEAFF.

This rearrangement joins TRBV11-2 to TRBJ2-3; 8 bases align to TRBD1. Germline V gene data show CDR1 as SGHAT and CDR2 as FQNNGV. V shed 1 base and J 6 bases; nucleotides not matched to a gene: 9. This CDR3 has 16 amino acids. The CDR3 sequence: CASSLAGGARVDTQYF. The CDR3 DNA reads as TGTGCCAGCAGCTTAGCAGGGGGCGCCAGGGTCGATACGCAGTATTTT.

The sample holds one count of this clone. This chain links TRBV11-2 with TRBJ2-1; perhaps TRBD2 as D (5 bases). The germline gives CDR1 SGHAT, CDR2 FQNNGV. Between the trimmed V and J ends, which lost 5 bases and 2 bases, there was a span of 13 bases. The CDR3 loop spans 15 amino acids. CDR3 in amino acids: CASSVLALTYNEQFF. The DNA for the CDR3 is TGTGCCAGCAGCGTTTTAGCGCTTACCTACAATGAGCAGTTCTTC.

This CDR3 is CASSLDRLNTEAFF. The CDR3 DNA reads TGTGCCAGCAGTCTTGACAGGCTGAACACTGAAGCTTTCTTT. The genes are TRBV6-5 and TRBJ1-1; TRBD1 is a possible D gene (6 bases). The CDR3 sequence is 14 residues long. Germline V CDR1 and CDR2: MNHEY, SVGAGI. The V end lost 5 bases, the J end lost 0 bases, and 10 bases lay between the germline ends.

The CDR3 loop is CASSDPGTEYNEQFF. In nucleotides, the CDR3 is TGTGCCAGCAGTGACCCCGGGACAGAGTACAATGAGCAGTTCTTC. V gene TRBV25-1 combines with J gene TRBJ2-1, with 7 bases aligning to TRBD1. Looked up from germline, CDR1 is MGHDK and CDR2 is SYGVNS. Losses at the gene ends were 3 bases for V and 4 bases for J; bases not matched to a gene: 6. The CDR3 totals 15 residues.

This clone was picked up a small number of times. The CDR3, as DNA: TGTGCCAGCAGTCCAGATTCGACAGCTTCTAACTATGGCTACACCTTC. As protein: CASSPDSTASNYGYTF. The V and J genes are TRBV9 and TRBJ1-2; perhaps TRBD1 as D (5 bases). The CDR3 contains 16 residues. Germline-derived CDR1 and CDR2 are SGDLS and YYNGEE. Trimming took 5 bases from V and 0 from J, leaving 17 bases between them.

The chain combines TRBV11-1 with TRBJ1-3; D gene unclear. The V gene's germline CDR1 is SGHAT and CDR2 FQDESV (reference sequence). The CDR3 totals 13 residues. Trimming left V 3 bases short and J 0 bases short, with 3 bases between. The CDR3 loop reads CASSFSSGNTIYF. DNA of the CDR3: TGTGCCAGCAGCTTCTCCTCTGGAAACACCATATATTTT.

CDR3 sequence (DNA): TGTGCCAGCAGTGGGCCGGGACAGCTCATTCAGTACTTC. Protein sequence: CASSGPGQLIQYF. The genes are TRBV6-1 and TRBJ2-4; 7 bases agree with TRBD1. Germline trimming cut 4 bases from V and 9 bases from J; bases unmatched to any gene: 6. Germline CDR1 is MNHNS and CDR2 is SASEGT. The CDR3 is 13 amino acids.

This clone occurred a few times. This rearrangement joins TRBV29-1 to TRBJ1-5, with D possibly being TRBD1 (5 bases). The CDR3 spans 13 residues. Trimming stripped 7 bases from V and 3 bases from J, with 13 bases between. The germline V gene encodes CDR1 SQVTM and CDR2 ANQGSEA. The CDR3 protein is CSAITGPNQPQHF. CDR3 DNA sequence: TGCAGCGCTATCACAGGACCCAATCAGCCCCAGCATTTT.

V usage is TRBV5-4 and J usage is TRBJ2-1, with D tentatively TRBD2 (5 bases). The CDR3 covers 16 residues. Trimming pared 0 bases from V and 3 bases from J, leaving 13 bases between. Germline V CDR1 and CDR2: SGHNT, YYREEE (reference sequence). The CDR3 DNA sequence: TGTGCCAGCAGCTTGGCCCGGGGTCTAGTCTACAATGAGCAGTTCTTC. Translating gives CASSLARGLVYNEQFF.